The clone carrying this TCR beta chain was detected many times. These data belong to a study of regulatory T cells in long-lasting Graves disease. Time point in this sample: newly diagnosed GD, antithyroid drugs for less than 3 months. PBMC-derived RNA was used for the TCR library. All patients originated from an endocrinology department located in Xi'an, China. CDR1 is SGHAT, CDR2 FQNNGV, per germline. V was pared by 8 bases and J by 1 base, with 5 bases between. The CDR3 covers 12 residues. Building the TCR beta libraries relied on iRepertoire HTBI primers, and CDR3 regions underwent Arm-PCR. TCRdb called the multiplex PCR reads again in MiXCR, with one record for every CDR3 protein. Of about 620,000 distinct CDR3 sequences listed, 16% are singletons. The same sample was also studied in work on T cells in Graves' hyperthyroidism and ophthalmopathy. That report notes: With a duration under 2 months, the hyperthyroidism was newly diagnosed in patients aged 18 to 65.

V and J are TRBV11-2 and TRBJ2-2; D not certain. The sequences come from peripheral blood mononuclear cells (PBMCs), collected at new diagnosis, from a patient treated with antithyroid drugs. This clonotype was sampled from a woman aged 25 to 45 with Graves disease. This chain's CDR3 is CASGRNTGELFF. CDR3 nucleotide sequence: TGTGCCAGCGGCAGGAACACCGGGGAGCTGTTTTTT.